The subject of this entry is one TCR beta chain. This entry belongs to a study of blood T cell repertoires in COVID-19. Across the study: Collection of acute and convalescent COVID-19 samples took place in the United States, Italy and Spain. Sources were T cells, B-cell-depleted T cells, or PBMCs; the material itself was cDNA or gDNA.

Methods used by the authors: The assay estimated nucleated cells by amplifying reference gene primers. Assay used: immunoSEQ multiplex PCR; TCRdb lists only in-frame clones, some missing. D and trimming were read from the DNA, whereas the V and J calls and clone size are those reported in that table. The sample has 63,000 or so clones; roughly 82% are singletons. This CDR3 is 15 amino acids long. The germline CDR1 and CDR2 sequences are SEHNR and FQNEAQ (reference sequence). Trimming stripped 6 bases from V and 0 bases from J, with 15 bases between. The source is a human donor in a cohort sampled during active COVID-19. What was sequenced was peripheral blood. V is TRBV7-9 and J is TRBJ2-7; D might be TRBD2 (7 bases). This chain's CDR3 is CASSMRGGGSYEQYF. CDR3 coding DNA: TGTGCCAGCAGTATGAGGGGGGGAGGCTCCTACGAGCAGTACTTC.